The rows below give T cell receptor beta chains drawn from one sample of a study of PD-L1 blockade in urothelial cancer. Sequencing was performed with immunoSEQ multiplex PCR; in TCRdb, only in-frame clones are kept and a portion is missing. The sample has tens of thousands of clones; more than 75% are singletons. Specimen: PBMCs, collected around atezolizumab (anti-PD-L1) treatment. The receptors derive from a man in his fifties or sixties with urothelial cancer. Each CDR3 is given without its conserved first and last residue.

V	J	CDR3
TRBV2	TRBJ1-2	ASSETPIHDYT
TRBV5-4	TRBJ1-2	ASSSTGFDYGYT
TRBV19	TRBJ2-7	ASSPQGISYEQY
TRBV28	TRBJ2-3	ASSLLQGVGTDTQY
TRBV7-3	TRBJ1-2	ASSVTGTGSLVYGYT
TRBV20-1	TRBJ1-2	SATPNYGYT
TRBV18	TRBJ2-7	ASSPGPNPYEQY
TRBV9	TRBJ2-5	ASNPSGLETQY
TRBV7-9	TRBJ1-1	ASSLGQGNTEAF
TRBV6-1	TRBJ1-4	ASSEGRKRAHRGTNEKLF
TRBV9	TRBJ1-1	ASSVSAGDTEAF
TRBV5-1	TRBJ2-2	ASSTGEGELF
TRBV5-8	TRBJ1-3	ASSPVLGTGYTIY
TRBV7-3	TRBJ1-1	ASRWTSRTEAF
TRBV5-1	TRBJ2-7	ASSLGDTRPYAD
TRBV19	TRBJ1-4	ASSMKVGEGEKLF
TRBV28	TRBJ2-1	ASIPGLAPNEQF
TRBV7-9	TRBJ1-6	ASSGTGYNSPLH
TRBV19	TRBJ1-1	ASSIRGGQGNTEAF
TRBV7-6	TRBJ1-4	ASSLGTGGSEKLF
TRBV28	TRBJ2-7	ASSPGEAGLREQY
TRBV7-8	TRBJ2-7	ASSLAVAGGPHEQY
TRBV11-2	TRBJ2-7	ASSLPHIGSLSYEQY
TRBV9	TRBJ2-1	ASSVRVGTYNEQF
TRBV28	TRBJ1-5	ASSRQGEAQH
TRBV29-1	TRBJ2-7	SVGLLRAKQY
TRBV7-9	TRBJ2-7	ASSLSSSGTSVEQY
TRBV5-4	TRBJ1-4	ASSLAQGSNEKLF
TRBV7-8	TRBJ1-2	ASSPVGAVWDYGYT